This record looks at one TCR beta chain sequence and its context. In the authors' methods: For nucleated cells, counts were estimated from reference gene primer amplification. Sequencing was performed with immunoSEQ multiplex PCR; in TCRdb, only in-frame clones are kept and a portion is missing. Clone size and V and J calls were adopted from that table, with D and trimming inferred from the DNA. The sample includes approximately 30,000 clones, 70% to 90% of them seen just once. This sample stems from a study of blood T cell repertoires in COVID-19. Overall study context: Italy, Spain and the United States were the sources of the convalescent and acute COVID-19 samples. T cells, B-cell-depleted T cells, or PBMCs supplied cDNA or gDNA.

Germline V gene data show CDR1 as MNHEY and CDR2 as SMNVEV (reference sequence). V dropped 5 bases and J dropped 2 bases, with 15 bases sitting between them. This CDR3 is built from 15 residues. The source material was peripheral blood. This clonotype originated in a human donor in a cohort sampled during active COVID-19. The chain combines TRBV27 with TRBJ1-1; D is perhaps TRBD1 (6 bases). The DNA of the CDR3 is TGTGCCAGCAGTATTAGGGGGGGCCTAAACACTGAAGCTTTCTTT. Its protein product is CASSIRGGLNTEAFF.